Here is one TCR beta chain with its context. The sample belongs to a study of blood T cell repertoires in COVID-19. Study at large: Material from acute and convalescent COVID-19 was sourced from the United States, Italy and Spain. PBMCs, B-cell-depleted T cells, or T cells were the source of the cDNA or gDNA that made up the material.

Original handling: Estimated nucleated cell counts came from reference gene primer amplification. Clones were sequenced by immunoSEQ multiplex PCR, and TCRdb holds only the in-frame ones, with some missing. D and trimming were read from the DNA, whereas the V and J calls and clone size are those reported in that table. Found here are 140,000 to 150,000 clones, roughly 86% of them singletons; the top ten hold 2.3%. Trimming pared 1 base from V and 8 bases from J, leaving 10 bases between. The V gene's germline CDR1 is SNHLY and CDR2 FYNNEI. The length of the CDR3 is 13 residues. The sequence was obtained from a human donor in a cohort sampled during active COVID-19. The J gene is TRBJ2-3, the V gene TRBV2; no definite D call. Material for sequencing was peripheral blood. The CDR3 protein is CASSEGMAGTQYF. The CDR3 DNA is TGTGCCAGCAGTGAAGGGATGGCAGGTACGCAGTATTTT.